This record concerns one T cell receptor (beta chain) sequence. Antigen unknown. The data derive from a study of shared clonotypes between healthy human individuals. Study-wide results and limits: Genetic and exposure-history diversity was limited by the few donors.

Authors' data handling: From ImmunoSEQ came sequences covering only the junction and carrying no quality scores, so filtering differed. Measured with immunoSEQ multiplex PCR; TCRdb has only the in-frame clones, and not every one. For V, J and clone size, that table is used; D and trimming come from the DNA. The sample lists 2 million or so clones; 85% to 95% were seen once. The authors divided CD4+ cells into CD45RA+ naive and CD45RA-negative memory subsets. The sample comprised naive CD4+ T cells sorted from blood. The sample's subset: CD45RA+ positively selected. The origin of this receptor is a man between 18 and 29 years old in good health.

CDR3 bases: TGTGCCAGCAGGGACAGGGTGAATGAGCAGTTCTTC. This codes for CASRDRVNEQFF. This chain joins TRBV6-5 and TRBJ2-1; 8 bases map to TRBD1. With V trimmed by 6 bases and J by 7 bases, 2 bases remained unmatched. There are 12 residues in the CDR3. The germline V gene has CDR1 MNHEY and CDR2 SVGAGI.